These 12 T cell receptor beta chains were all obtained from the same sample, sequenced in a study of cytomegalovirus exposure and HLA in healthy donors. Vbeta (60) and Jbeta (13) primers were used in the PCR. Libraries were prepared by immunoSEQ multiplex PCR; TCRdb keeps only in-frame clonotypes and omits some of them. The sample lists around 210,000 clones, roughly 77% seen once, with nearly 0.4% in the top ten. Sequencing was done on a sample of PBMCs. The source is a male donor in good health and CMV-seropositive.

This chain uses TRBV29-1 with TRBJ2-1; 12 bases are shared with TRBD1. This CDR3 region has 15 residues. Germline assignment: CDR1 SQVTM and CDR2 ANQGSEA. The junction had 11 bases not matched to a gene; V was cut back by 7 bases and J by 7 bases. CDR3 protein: CSAITWDRGQNEQFF. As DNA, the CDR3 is TGCAGCGCTATTACGTGGGACAGGGGGCAGAATGAGCAGTTCTTC.

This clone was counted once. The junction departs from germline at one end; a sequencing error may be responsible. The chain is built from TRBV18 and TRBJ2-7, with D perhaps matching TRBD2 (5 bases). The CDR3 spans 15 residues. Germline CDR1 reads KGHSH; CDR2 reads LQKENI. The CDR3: CASSPLRSLEAEQYF. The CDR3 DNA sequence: TGTGCCAGCTCCCCACTTCGTTCACTAGAGGCCGAGCAGTACTTC.

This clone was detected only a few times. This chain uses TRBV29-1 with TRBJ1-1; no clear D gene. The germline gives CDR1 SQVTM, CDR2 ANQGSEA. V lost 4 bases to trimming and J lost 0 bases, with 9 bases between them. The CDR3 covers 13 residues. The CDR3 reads CSVGEAVNTEAFF. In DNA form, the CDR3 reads TGCAGCGTTGGAGAGGCCGTGAACACTGAAGCTTTCTTT.

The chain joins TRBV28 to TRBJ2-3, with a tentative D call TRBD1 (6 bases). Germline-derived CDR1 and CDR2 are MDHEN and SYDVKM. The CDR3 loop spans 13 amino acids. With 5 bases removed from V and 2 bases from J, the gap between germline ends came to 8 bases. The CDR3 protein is CASSGTFTDTQYF. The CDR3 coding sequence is TGTGCCAGCAGTGGGACATTCACAGATACGCAGTATTTT.

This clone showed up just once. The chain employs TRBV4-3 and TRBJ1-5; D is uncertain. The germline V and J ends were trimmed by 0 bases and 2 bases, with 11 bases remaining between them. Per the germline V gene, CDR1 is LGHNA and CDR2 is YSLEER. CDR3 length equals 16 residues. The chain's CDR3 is CASSQDSSGGNQPQHF. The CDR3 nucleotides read TGCGCCAGCAGCCAAGATTCCTCGGGAGGCAATCAGCCCCAGCATTTT.

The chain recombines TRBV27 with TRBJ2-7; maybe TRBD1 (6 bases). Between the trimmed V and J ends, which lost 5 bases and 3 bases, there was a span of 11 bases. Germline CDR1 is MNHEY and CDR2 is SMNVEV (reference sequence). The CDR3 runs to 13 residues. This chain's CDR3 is CASSTEDSYEQYF. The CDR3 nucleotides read TGTGCCAGCAGTACCGAGGACAGCTACGAGCAGTACTTC.

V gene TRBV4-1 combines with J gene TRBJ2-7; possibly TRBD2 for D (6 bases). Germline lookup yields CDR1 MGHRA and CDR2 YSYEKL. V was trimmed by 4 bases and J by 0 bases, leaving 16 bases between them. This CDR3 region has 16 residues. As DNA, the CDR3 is TGCGCCAGCAGCCGCGATCTAGCGTCAAGCTCCTACGAGCAGTACTTC. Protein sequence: CASSRDLASSSYEQYF.

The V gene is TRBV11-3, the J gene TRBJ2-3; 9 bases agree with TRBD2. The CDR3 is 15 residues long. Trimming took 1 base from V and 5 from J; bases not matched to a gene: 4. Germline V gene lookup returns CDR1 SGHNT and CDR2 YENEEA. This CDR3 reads CASSLGLAGRDTQYF. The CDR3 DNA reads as TGTGCCAGCAGCTTAGGGCTAGCGGGAAGAGATACGCAGTATTTT.

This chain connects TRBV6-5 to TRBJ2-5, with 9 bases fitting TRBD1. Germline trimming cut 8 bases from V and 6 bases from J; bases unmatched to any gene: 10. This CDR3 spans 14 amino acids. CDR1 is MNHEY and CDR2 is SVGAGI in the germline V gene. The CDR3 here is CASQTGGAIKTQYF. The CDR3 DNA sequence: TGTGCCAGCCAAACAGGGGGCGCGATAAAGACCCAGTACTTC.

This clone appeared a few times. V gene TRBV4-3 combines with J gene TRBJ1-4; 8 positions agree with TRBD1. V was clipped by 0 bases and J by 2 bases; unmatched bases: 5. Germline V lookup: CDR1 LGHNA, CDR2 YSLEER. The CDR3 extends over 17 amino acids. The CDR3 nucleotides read TGCGCCAGCAGCCAAGATGCAGGGGGCCCGACTAATGAAAAACTGTTTTTT. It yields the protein CASSQDAGGPTNEKLFF.

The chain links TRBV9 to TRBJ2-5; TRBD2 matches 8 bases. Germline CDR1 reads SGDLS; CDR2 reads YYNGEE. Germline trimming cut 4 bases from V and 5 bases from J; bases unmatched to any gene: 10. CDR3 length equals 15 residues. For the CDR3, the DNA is TGTGCCAGCAGCCCAGGAGCGGGAGTCGAGGAGACCCAGTACTTC. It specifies CASSPGAGVEETQYF.

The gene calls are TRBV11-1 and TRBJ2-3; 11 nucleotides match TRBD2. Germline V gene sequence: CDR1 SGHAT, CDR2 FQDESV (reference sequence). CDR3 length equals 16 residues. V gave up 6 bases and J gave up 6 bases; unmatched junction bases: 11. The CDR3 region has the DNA TGTGCCAGCAGAGCGGGACTAGCGGCGAGCCAGGATACGCAGTATTTT. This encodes CASRAGLAASQDTQYF. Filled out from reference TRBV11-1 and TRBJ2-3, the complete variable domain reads EAEVAQSPRYKITEKSQAVAFWCDPISGHATLYWYRQILGQGPELLVQFQDESVVDDSQLPKDRFSAERLKGVDSTLKIQPAELGDSAMYLCASRAGLAASQDTQYFGPGTRLTVL.